This T cell receptor (beta chain) was sequenced for a study of control samples from healthy donors and cancer patients. Using immunoSEQ multiplex PCR, the repertoire was profiled, and TCRdb retains in-frame clones only, with some absent. Among roughly 55,000 clones listed, roughly 87% were seen once. This CDR3 comprises 15 residues. Germline CDR1 MGHRA, CDR2 YSYEKL. The junction had 6 bases not matched to a gene; V was cut back by 4 bases and J by 4 bases. The TCR comes from a man in his fifties or sixties in good health. Sequenced sample: blood. V is TRBV4-1 and J is TRBJ1-3; 8 nucleotides line up with TRBD1. The CDR3: CASSPDRVTGNTIYF. DNA of the CDR3: TGCGCCAGCAGCCCGGACAGGGTAACGGGAAACACCATATATTTT.